This TCR beta chain came from a study of blood T cell repertoires in COVID-19. Cohorts were based on clinical histories the participants reported. Donors in Cohort 3 counted as recovered after two negative PCRs, clearance, or symptom resolution. Measured with immunoSEQ multiplex PCR; TCRdb has only the in-frame clones, and not every one. The sample has 180,000 or so clones, around 83% seen once. The sample comprised PBMCs or T cells enriched from blood (not recorded which). The TCR sequence derives from a man aged 45-65 years who had recovered from COVID-19.

CDR3 region: CASQRTSGNEQFF. CDR3 DNA sequence: TGCGCCAGCCAACGGACTAGCGGCAATGAGCAGTTCTTC. The rearrangement uses TRBV10-2 and TRBJ2-1; 10 nucleotides align to TRBD2. The CDR3 length is 13 residues. The V and J ends lost 8 bases and 6 bases, in that order; junction bases with no gene match: 4. In germline, CDR1 is WSHSY, CDR2 SAAADI.